This TCR beta chain was recovered during a study of cytomegalovirus exposure and HLA in healthy donors. As for the study in general: There were approximately 85 million unique TCRs (from HLA-typed donors) in an early data release.

General study findings and limits: Most observed TCR sequences were rare, whereas some public TCRs were detected in many donors. In vitro checks showed that three CMV-associated chains really do target CMV antigens.

Researchers ran the PCR with 60 Vbeta and 13 Jbeta primers. Original analysis: In a later analysis, of tens of millions of unique beta chains, some 10 million appeared in at least two donors. Some clones are missing from TCRdb's copy, which holds only in-frame ones; the method was immunoSEQ multiplex PCR. That table is the source of V, J and clone size, and D and trimming were worked out from the DNA. The sample has 130,000 or so clones; around 83% are singletons. Concerning this clone: Its specificity is unknown.

CDR1 and CDR2 from the germline V gene are MNHEY and SVGAGI. The CDR3 extends over 14 amino acids. The junction had 3 bases not matched to a gene; V was cut back by 6 bases and J by 0 bases. Sequencing was carried out using PBMCs. V is TRBV6-5 and J is TRBJ2-7, with TRBD1 matching over 9 bases. The TCR originated in a woman aged 18-29 years in good health and CMV-seropositive. CDR3 residues: CASSLTGGSYEQYF. In DNA, the CDR3 is TGTGCCAGCAGCTTGACAGGGGGCTCCTACGAGCAGTACTTC.